This T cell receptor (beta chain) was captured in a study of shared clonotypes between healthy human individuals. CDR1 SGHRS and CDR2 YFSETQ come from the germline V gene. This CDR3 is 14 amino acids long. V was pared by 4 bases and J by 2 bases, with 10 bases between. TCRdb keeps only in-frame clones here, not all; method: immunoSEQ multiplex PCR. The repertoire holds more than 850,000 clones, with 75% to 85% as singletons. The sample comprised memory CD4+ T cells from PBMCs. Subset noted: CD45RA-negative fraction. V is TRBV5-1 and J is TRBJ1-3; D is unclear. This TCR derives from a young man in good health. Some clones in this sample may be carry-over from other donors' samples. This CDR3 reads CASSASGPGNTIYF. CDR3 nucleotide sequence: TGCGCCAGCAGCGCGTCAGGTCCTGGAAACACCATATATTTT.